This T cell receptor (beta chain) was observed in a study of identical twins' blood T cells. The CDR3 sequence is 15 residues long. V was pared by 11 bases and J by 1 base, with 9 bases of the junction left unmatched. Looked up from germline, CDR1 is ENHRY and CDR2 is SYGVKD. Each CDR3 protein is one row after TCRdb ran MiXCR on the 5' RACE reads. Of fewer than 450,000 distinct CDR3 sequences listed, over 25% are singletons. The sequenced material came from PBMCs. The clonotype was recovered from a woman aged 18-49 years in good health. This rearrangement joins TRBV10-3 to TRBJ2-3, with 10 positions matching TRBD2. CDR3 DNA sequence: TGTGCCGCGACCTCCGGGACTAGCGGCACAGATACGCAGTATTTT. The encoded protein is CAATSGTSGTDTQYF.